The TCR beta chain under discussion was sequenced for a study of T cells in localized non-small cell lung cancer. Study results and caveats: Heterogeneity remains possible because sequencing was limited to only one tumor region. Appearance in adjacent lung was seen for a median about 60 of the top 100 tumor clones.

V was trimmed by 2 bases and J by 6 bases, leaving 10 bases between them. The CDR3 has 13 residues. Per the germline V gene, CDR1 is MNHEY and CDR2 is SMNVEV (reference sequence). Sequenced by immunoSEQ multiplex PCR; TCRdb stores in-frame clones only, minus some. The sample holds tens of thousands of clones, 80% to 90% seen once. Concerning this clone: Its antigen is still unknown.

The sequence came from a man aged 40 to 70 with stage II lung adenocarcinoma. Specimen: PBMCs, collected before any cancer treatment. This rearrangement joins TRBV27 to TRBJ1-2; D perhaps matches TRBD1 (6 bases). The CDR3 spells CASSLKGGDGYTF. In DNA form, the CDR3 reads TGTGCCAGCAGTTTAAAGGGGGGAGATGGCTACACCTTC.